The rows below give T cell receptor beta chains drawn from one sample of a study of T cell repertoires in cytomegalovirus infection. A single record per CDR3 protein comes from TCRdb applying MiXCR to the reads. The sample lists 300,000 to 450,000 distinct CDR3 sequences, 15% to 20% occurring once. Sequenced input: PBMCs. These receptors all stem from a human donor in good health (CMV status not recorded). Some clones in this sample may be carry-over from other donors' samples. Both conserved end residues are part of each CDR3. The order of the fields is J gene, CDR3 length, clone size, D gene, V gene, CDR3 DNA, CDR3 protein. The D gene is left open where the match is weak. Part of the rows lack a size; the others show once, few, many or a class for expanded clones.

TRBJ1-2	14	NA	TRBD1	TRBV2	TGTGCCAGCACCCGGGACAGGACAACCTATGGCTACACCTTC	CASTRDRTTYGYTF
TRBJ2-1	17	many	NA	TRBV7-8	TGTGCCAGCAGCTCCCATGAGCGCCGAGTGAGGTCGAATGAGCAGTTCTTC	CASSSHERRVRSNEQFF
TRBJ1-5	15	NA	NA	TRBV19	TGTGCCAGTTCTAGGGACAACCTTAGCAATCAGCCCCAGCATTTT	CASSRDNLSNQPQHF
TRBJ2-1	13	NA	TRBD2	TRBV19	TGTGCCAGTACGGCTAGCGGGGGCAATGAGCAGTTCTTC	CASTASGGNEQFF
TRBJ2-5	15	many	NA	TRBV7-2	TGTGCCAGCAGCTTATTCGGCGGGAACCAAGAGACCCAGTACTTC	CASSLFGGNQETQYF
TRBJ2-7	14	many	NA	TRBV7-2	TGTGCCAGCAGCCGGGGGGCGGGGATCTACGAGCAGTACTTC	CASSRGAGIYEQYF
TRBJ1-1	14	few	TRBD1	TRBV7-8	TGTGCCAGCAGCCCAGGACAGGGGCCCACTGAAGCTTTCTTT	CASSPGQGPTEAFF
TRBJ1-5	12	many	NA	TRBV7-2	TGTGCCAGCAGCGTAACAAATCAGCCCCAGCATTTT	CASSVTNQPQHF
TRBJ2-1	15	many	NA	TRBV7-8	TGTGCCAGCAGCCAATACGGGACATCCAACAATGAGCAGTTCTTC	CASSQYGTSNNEQFF
TRBJ1-6	14	NA	NA	TRBV7-9	TGTGCCAGCAGCCCGACCGTCCCGAGTTCACCCCTCCACTTT	CASSPTVPSSPLHF
TRBJ2-1	15	many	TRBD1	TRBV10-3	TGTGCCATCAGTGAGTTTGGACAGGGGAGCAATGAGCAGTTCTTC	CAISEFGQGSNEQFF
TRBJ1-4	13	NA	NA	TRBV5-5	TGTGCCAGCAGCTCGGACGCGAATGAAAAACTGTTTTTT	CASSSDANEKLFF
TRBJ2-7	15	few	TRBD2	TRBV12-3/TRBV12-4	TGTGCCAGCAGTCGACCAAACGGGAGGGACTACGAGCAGTACTTC	CASSRPNGRDYEQYF